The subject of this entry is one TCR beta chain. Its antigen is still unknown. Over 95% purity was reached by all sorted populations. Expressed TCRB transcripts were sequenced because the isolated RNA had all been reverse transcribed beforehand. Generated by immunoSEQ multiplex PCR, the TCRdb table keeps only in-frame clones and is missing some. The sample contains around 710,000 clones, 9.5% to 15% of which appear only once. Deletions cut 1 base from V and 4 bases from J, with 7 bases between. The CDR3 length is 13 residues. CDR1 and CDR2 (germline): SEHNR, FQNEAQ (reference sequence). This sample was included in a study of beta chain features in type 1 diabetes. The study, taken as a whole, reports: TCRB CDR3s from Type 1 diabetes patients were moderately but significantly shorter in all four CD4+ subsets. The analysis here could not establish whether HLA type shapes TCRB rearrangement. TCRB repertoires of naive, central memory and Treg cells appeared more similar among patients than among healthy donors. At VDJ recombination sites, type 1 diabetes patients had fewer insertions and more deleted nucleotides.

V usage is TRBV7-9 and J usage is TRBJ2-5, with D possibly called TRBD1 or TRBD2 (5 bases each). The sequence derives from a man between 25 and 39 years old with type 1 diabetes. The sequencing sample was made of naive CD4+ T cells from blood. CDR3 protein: CASSLVRGETQYF. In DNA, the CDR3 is TGTGCCAGCAGCTTAGTGAGGGGAGAGACCCAGTACTTC. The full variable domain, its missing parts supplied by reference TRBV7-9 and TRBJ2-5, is DTGVSQNPRHKITKRGQNVTFRCDPISEHNRLYWYRQTLGQGPEFLTYFQNEAQLEKSRLLSDRFSAERPKGSFSTLEIQRTEQGDSAMYLCASSLVRGETQYFGPGTRLLVL.